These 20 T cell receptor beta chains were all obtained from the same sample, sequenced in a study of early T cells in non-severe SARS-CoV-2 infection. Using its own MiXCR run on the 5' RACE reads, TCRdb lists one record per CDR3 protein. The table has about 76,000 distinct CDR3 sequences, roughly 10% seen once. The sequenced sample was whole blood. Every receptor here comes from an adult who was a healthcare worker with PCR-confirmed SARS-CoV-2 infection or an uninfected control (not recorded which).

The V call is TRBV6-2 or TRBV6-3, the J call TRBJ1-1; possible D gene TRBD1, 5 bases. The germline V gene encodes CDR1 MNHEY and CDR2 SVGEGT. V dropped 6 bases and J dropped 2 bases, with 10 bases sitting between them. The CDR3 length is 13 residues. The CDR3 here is CASRRDGNTEAFF. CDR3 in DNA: TGTGCCAGCAGACGGGACGGAAACACTGAAGCTTTCTTT.

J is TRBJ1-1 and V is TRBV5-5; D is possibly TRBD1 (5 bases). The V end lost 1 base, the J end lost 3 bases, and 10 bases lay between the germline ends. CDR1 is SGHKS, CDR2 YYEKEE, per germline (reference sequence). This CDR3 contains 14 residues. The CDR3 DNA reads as TGTGCCAGCAGCTTGCAGGGAATCGACACTGAAGCTTTCTTT. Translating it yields CASSLQGIDTEAFF.

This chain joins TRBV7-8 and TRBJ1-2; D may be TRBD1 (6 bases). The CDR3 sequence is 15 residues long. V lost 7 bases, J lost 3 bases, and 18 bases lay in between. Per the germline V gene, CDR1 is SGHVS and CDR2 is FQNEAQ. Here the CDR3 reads CASNPQGTGDYGYTF. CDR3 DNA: TGTGCCAGCAACCCCCAGGGGACTGGTGACTATGGCTACACCTTC.

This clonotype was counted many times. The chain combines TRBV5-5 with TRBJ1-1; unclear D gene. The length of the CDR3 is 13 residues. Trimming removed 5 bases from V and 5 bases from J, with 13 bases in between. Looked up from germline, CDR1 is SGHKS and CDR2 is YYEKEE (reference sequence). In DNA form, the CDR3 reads TGTGCCAGCAGGGTAGGCGGGGAGACTGAAGCTTTCTTT. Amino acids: CASRVGGETEAFF.

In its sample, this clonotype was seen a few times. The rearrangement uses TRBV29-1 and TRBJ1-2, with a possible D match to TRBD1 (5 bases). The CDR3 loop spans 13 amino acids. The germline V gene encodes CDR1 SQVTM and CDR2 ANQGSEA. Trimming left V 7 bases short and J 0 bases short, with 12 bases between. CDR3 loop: CSAGTAANYGYTF. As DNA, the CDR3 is TGCAGCGCCGGGACCGCCGCTAACTATGGCTACACCTTC.

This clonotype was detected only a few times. The CDR3 DNA reads TGTGCCAGCAGCCGCTACCTCCAGCCCCAGCATTTT. The encoded protein is CASSRYLQPQHF. J is TRBJ1-5 and V is TRBV6-2 or TRBV6-3; D remains unclear. Trimming removed 6 bases from V and 7 bases from J, with 10 bases in between. The CDR3 sequence is 12 residues long. Germline V gene lookup returns CDR1 MNHEY and CDR2 SVGEGT.

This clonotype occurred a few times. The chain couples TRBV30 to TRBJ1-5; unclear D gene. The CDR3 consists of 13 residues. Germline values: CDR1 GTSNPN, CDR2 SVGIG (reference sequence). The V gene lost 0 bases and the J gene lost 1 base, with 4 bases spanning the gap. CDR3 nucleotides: TGTGCCTGGAGTGTTTGGAGCAATCAGCCCCAGCATTTT. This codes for CAWSVWSNQPQHF.

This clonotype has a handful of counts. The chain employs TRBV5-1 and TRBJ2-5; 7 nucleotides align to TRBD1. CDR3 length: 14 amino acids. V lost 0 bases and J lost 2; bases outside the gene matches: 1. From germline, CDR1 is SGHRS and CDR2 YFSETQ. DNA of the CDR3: TGCGCCAGCAGCTTGGCGGGACAGCAAGAGACCCAGTACTTC. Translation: CASSLAGQQETQYF.

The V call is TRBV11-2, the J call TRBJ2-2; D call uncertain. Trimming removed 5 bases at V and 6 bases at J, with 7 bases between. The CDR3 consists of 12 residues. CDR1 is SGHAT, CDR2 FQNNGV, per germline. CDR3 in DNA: TGTGCCAGCAGCCGAACTCCCGGGGAGCTGTTTTTT. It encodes CASSRTPGELFF.

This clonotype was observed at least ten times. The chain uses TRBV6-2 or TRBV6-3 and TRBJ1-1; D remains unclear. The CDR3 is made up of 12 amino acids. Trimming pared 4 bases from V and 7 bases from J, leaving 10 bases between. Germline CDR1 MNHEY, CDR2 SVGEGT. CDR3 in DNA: TGTGCCAGCAGTTCCTCGGGTCTTGAAGCTTTCTTT. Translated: CASSSSGLEAFF.

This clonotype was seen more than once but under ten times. CDR3 DNA: TGTGCCAGCAGCGGGCAGGGGAGTGAGCAGTTCTTC. It specifies CASSGQGSEQFF. V is TRBV5-8 and J is TRBJ2-1; tentatively, D is TRBD1 (6 bases). V was clipped by 4 bases and J by 9 bases, with 11 bases between them. This CDR3 region has 12 residues. Germline CDR1 is SGHTS and CDR2 is YDEGEE. Together with reference TRBV5-8 and TRBJ2-1, the CDR3 gives the full variable domain: EAGVTQSPTHLIKTRGQQATLRCSPISGHTSVYWYQQALGLGLQFLLWYDEGEERNRGNFPPRFSGRQFPNYSSELNVNALELEDSALYLCASSGQGSEQFFGPGTRLTVL.

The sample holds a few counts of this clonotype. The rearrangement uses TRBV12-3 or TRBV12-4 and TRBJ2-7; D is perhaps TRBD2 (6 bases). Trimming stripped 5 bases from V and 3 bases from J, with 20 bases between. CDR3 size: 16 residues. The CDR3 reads CASSAQVLANDYEQYF. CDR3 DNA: TGTGCCAGCAGTGCGCAGGTTCTAGCGAATGACTACGAGCAGTACTTC.

The CDR3 DNA sequence: TGTGCCAGCACCCAATTGGGGGGTTACAATGAGCAGTTCTTC. The encoded protein is CASTQLGGYNEQFF. The chain is built from TRBV6-5 and TRBJ2-1; D perhaps matches TRBD2 (6 bases). Germline V gene sequence: CDR1 MNHEY, CDR2 SVGAGI. This CDR3 has 14 amino acids. V was pared by 7 bases and J by 4 bases, with 14 bases between.

The CDR3 loop reads CASTIFGGDTDTQYF. The CDR3 DNA sequence: TGCGCCAGCACTATATTCGGGGGCGACACAGATACGCAGTATTTT. This rearrangement joins TRBV5-1 to TRBJ2-3; TRBD1 or TRBD2 may be the D gene (6 bases each). This CDR3 comprises 15 residues. Germline CDR1 is SGHRS and CDR2 is YFSETQ. Trimming removed 6 bases at V and 2 bases at J, with 16 bases between.

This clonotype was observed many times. The CDR3 bases are TGCAGTGCGCTAGAGTGGGGCCGGGGGCCCAATCAGCCCCAGCATTTT. It yields the protein CSALEWGRGPNQPQHF. The chain recombines TRBV20-1 with TRBJ1-5; weak D call: TRBD1 (6 bases). Between the trimmed V and J ends, which lost 6 bases and 3 bases, there was a span of 21 bases. The CDR3 runs to 16 residues. CDR1 is DFQATT and CDR2 is SNEGSKA in the germline V gene (reference sequence).

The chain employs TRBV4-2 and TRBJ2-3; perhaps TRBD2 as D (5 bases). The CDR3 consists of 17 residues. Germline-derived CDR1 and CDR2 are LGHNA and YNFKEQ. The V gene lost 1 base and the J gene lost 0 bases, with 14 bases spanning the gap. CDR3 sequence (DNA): TGTGCCAGCAGCCAAGGGACTCACGAGGGTAGCACAGATACGCAGTATTTT. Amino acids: CASSQGTHEGSTDTQYF.

The CDR3 sequence: CASSTLDRSYEQYF. The CDR3 DNA reads TGTGCCAGCAGCACCCTCGACAGATCCTACGAGCAGTACTTC. The chain carries TRBV7-9 and TRBJ2-7; possibly TRBD1 for D (5 bases). Per germline, CDR1 SEHNR and CDR2 FQNEAQ (reference sequence). This CDR3 spans 14 amino acids. Between the trimmed V and J ends, which lost 5 bases and 1 base, there was a span of 12 bases.

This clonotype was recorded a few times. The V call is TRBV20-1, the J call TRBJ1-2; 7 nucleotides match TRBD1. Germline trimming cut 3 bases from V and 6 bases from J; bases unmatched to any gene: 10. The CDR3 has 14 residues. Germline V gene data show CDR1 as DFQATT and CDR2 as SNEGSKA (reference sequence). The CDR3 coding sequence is TGCAGTGCTAGCCCGCTTGACAGGGTCGATGGCTACACCTTC. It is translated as CSASPLDRVDGYTF.

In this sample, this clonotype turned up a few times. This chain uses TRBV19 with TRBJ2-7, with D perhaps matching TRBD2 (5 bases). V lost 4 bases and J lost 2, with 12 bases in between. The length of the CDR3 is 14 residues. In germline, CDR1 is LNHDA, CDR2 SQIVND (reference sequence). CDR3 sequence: CASSRRAETYEQYF. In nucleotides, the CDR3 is TGTGCCAGTAGTAGGCGGGCAGAGACCTACGAGCAGTACTTC.

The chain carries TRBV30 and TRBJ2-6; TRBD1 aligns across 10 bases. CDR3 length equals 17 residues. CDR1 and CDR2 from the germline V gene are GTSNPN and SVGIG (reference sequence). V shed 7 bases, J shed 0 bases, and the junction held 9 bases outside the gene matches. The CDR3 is CAYRQGALFSGANVLTF. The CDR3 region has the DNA TGTGCCTACAGACAGGGGGCTCTCTTCTCTGGGGCCAACGTCCTGACTTTC.